These T cell receptor beta chains were read from a single sample in a study of CXCR4 blockade with PD-1 therapy in pancreatic cancer. For these receptors, no antigen is known. Only in-frame clones appear in the TCRdb table, and some are missing; sequencing was by immunoSEQ multiplex PCR. The sample data list about 70 clones. The sample consisted of cultured tumor tissue, taken after two to three days in culture. These TCRs come from a human donor with pancreatic ductal adenocarcinoma. Each CDR3 is given with its conserved first and last residue. The D gene is left open where the match is weak. Size values are once, few and many counts, or a class for expanded clones, and some rows have none.

j_call,v_call,d_call,clone_size,cdr3_nt,cdr3_aa
TRBJ1-5,TRBV19,-,-,TGTGCCAGTAGTAAACGAGGTTCAGGGGATTATTATCAGCCCCAGCATTTT,CASSKRGSGDYYQPQHF
TRBJ2-1,TRBV6-8,-,-,TGTGCCAGCAGTTCTTTACGCCGGGGACGCTACAATGAGCAGTTCTTC,CASSSLRRGRYNEQFF
TRBJ2-7,TRBV18,-,-,TGTGCCAGCTCACCTATCCTCTCACACGAGCAGTACTTC,CASSPILSHEQYF
TRBJ2-5,TRBV10-2,-,-,TGCGCCAGCCTTGACGACGGAGAGACCCAGTACTTC,CASLDDGETQYF
TRBJ1-2,TRBV1,-,-,TGCGCCAGCAGCCTAGGAGTGGGGACCGCGAACTATTTAGACTATGGCTACACCTTC,CASSLGVGTANYLDYGYTF
TRBJ2-1,TRBV11-3,TRBD2,-,TGTGCCAGCAGCCTAATTTTTTCGGGAGGTGCGAATGAGCAGTTCTTC,CASSLIFSGGANEQFF
TRBJ1-5,TRBV11-3,-,-,TGTGCCAGCAGAACGGGCCGGGACGGCAATCAGCCCCAGCATTTT,CASRTGRDGNQPQHF
TRBJ2-7,TRBV19,-,-,TGTGCCAGTAGTATTTTCGGAGCAGCGCCGGCCTACGAGCAGTACTTC,CASSIFGAAPAYEQYF
TRBJ2-2,TRBV10-2,-,once,TGCGCCAGCAGTGAGTCAGGGATCGGCACCGGGGAGCTGTTTTTT,CASSESGIGTGELFF
TRBJ1-2,TRBV28,-,-,TGTGCCAGCACCCCCGCCGCTCGGGACTTTTTTTTCTTC,CASTPAARDFFFF
TRBJ1-1,TRBV19,-,-,TGTGCCAGTGGCAGGTGGAACACTGAAGCTTTCTTT,CASGRWNTEAFF
TRBJ2-7,TRBV6-8,TRBD2,-,TGTGCCAGCAGTTGGGGACTAGCGGGTTGGGACTCCTACGAGCAGTACTTC,CASSWGLAGWDSYEQYF
TRBJ2-1,TRBV8-2,-,-,TGTGCCAGCAGTTTTTCGGCTAGCGGGTTCAATGAGCAGTTCTTC,CASSFSASGFNEQFF
TRBJ1-3,TRBV10-1,-,once,TGCGCCAGCAACTCTGGAAACACCATATATTTT,CASNSGNTIYF
TRBJ2-3,TRBV12-5,TRBD2,-,TGTGCCAGCACTACTAGCGGGGCAGGCTGGACGCAGTATTTT,CASTTSGAGWTQYF
TRBJ2-5,TRBV19,TRBD2,-,TGTGCCAGTAGTGGCACGAGACTAGCGGAAGAGACCCAGTACTTC,CASSGTRLAEETQYF
TRBJ1-1,TRBV10-2,-,once,TGCGCCAGCAGTGAGTCGCGCTGGAACACTGAAGCTTTCTTT,CASSESRWNTEAFF
TRBJ2-6,TRBV28,-,-,TGTGCCAGCAGTTCCACTCTCTTGACACAAAGTCGGGCCAACGTCCTGACTTTC,CASSSTLLTQSRANVLTF
TRBJ2-4,TRBV6-8,-,-,TGTGCCAGCAGTTATCCGGAAAACATTCAGTACTTC,CASSYPENIQYF
TRBJ1-1,TRBV19,TRBD1,few,TGTGCCAGTAGTTCAGGGGCAGGGGGCTCTGAAGCTTTCTTT,CASSSGAGGSEAFF
TRBJ1-4,TRBV19,-,-,TGTGCCAGTAGTATCCTCTGGGGGACAAATGAAAAACTGTTTTTT,CASSILWGTNEKLFF
TRBJ1-3,TRBV6-8,-,-,TGTGCCAGCAGGGAAAACCTAGGCTCTGGAAACACCATATATTTT,CASRENLGSGNTIYF
TRBJ2-5,TRBV19,-,-,TGTGCCAGTAGTATAGGCAGGGGTCTCCCGCCGGAGACCCAGTACTTC,CASSIGRGLPPETQYF
TRBJ1-1,TRBV11-3,-,-,TGTGCCAGCAGCTTGGTACAGGGATTTGGCACTGAAGCTTTCTTT,CASSLVQGFGTEAFF
TRBJ2-7,TRBV11-3,TRBD2,once,TGTGCCAGCAGCTTGATGGCTAGCGGGAGTTACGAGCAGTACTTC,CASSLMASGSYEQYF